What follows are 9 T cell receptor beta chains derived from one specimen sequenced in a study of blood T cell repertoires in COVID-19. TCRdb keeps only in-frame clones here, not all; method: immunoSEQ multiplex PCR. The sample gives about 190,000 clones, roughly four fifths of which show up once; around 11% is in the top ten. Sequenced: peripheral blood. The receptors originated from a woman aged 45-65 years with acute or convalescent COVID-19.

This chain joins TRBV6-6 and TRBJ1-6; 9 bases map to TRBD1. J gave up 10 bases and V 5 bases, and 15 bases lay outside the gene matches. CDR1 is MNHNY and CDR2 is SVGAGI in the germline V gene (reference sequence). The CDR3 consists of 17 residues. The chain's CDR3 is CASSHLPTGGATSPLHF. CDR3 nucleotides: TGTGCCAGCAGTCACCTCCCAACAGGGGGCGCGACCTCACCCCTCCACTTT.

The rearrangement uses TRBV28 and TRBJ2-1; 8 bases align to TRBD2. The CDR3 spans 15 residues. CDR1 is MDHEN, CDR2 SYDVKM, per germline. Germline trimming cut 7 bases from V and 1 base from J; bases unmatched to any gene: 6. This CDR3 reads CASNTPGGSYNEQFF. For the CDR3, the DNA is TGTGCCAGCAACACTCCGGGGGGGTCCTACAATGAGCAGTTCTTC.

The chain employs TRBV19 and TRBJ2-1; 7 nucleotides agree with TRBD1. The ends lost 7 bases at V and 5 bases at J; junction bases unmatched: 11. Per germline, CDR1 LNHDA and CDR2 SQIVND (reference sequence). This CDR3 is 15 amino acids long. CDR3 loop: CASKMGTGTDNEQFF. The DNA of the CDR3 is TGTGCCAGTAAGATGGGAACGGGGACAGACAATGAGCAGTTCTTC.

This clone was observed many times. This sequence joins TRBV6-6 and TRBJ1-5; no reliable D call. CDR1 is MNHNY and CDR2 is SVGAGI in the germline V gene (reference sequence). The ends were cut back, 3 bases at V and 9 bases at J, with 12 bases in the middle. The CDR3 extends over 13 amino acids. The CDR3 is CASSYQTGGPQHF. The CDR3 DNA reads as TGTGCCAGCAGTTATCAAACCGGAGGGCCCCAGCATTTT.

This clone was observed a single time. One end of the junction is discordant with germline, which a read error may explain. The chain employs TRBV10-1 and TRBJ2-3, with D perhaps matching TRBD2 (5 bases). The CDR3 totals 12 residues. Germline V CDR1 and CDR2: WNHNN, SYGVQD (reference sequence). For the CDR3, the DNA is TGCGCTAGCAGCGACCTCCGGGGTACGCAGTATTTT. Encoded protein: CASSDLRGTQYF.

The chain combines TRBV19 with TRBJ2-5; tentative D call: TRBD1 (5 bases). This CDR3 is built from 14 residues. V lost 5 bases and J lost 7, with 17 bases in between. CDR1 LNHDA and CDR2 SQIVND come from the germline V gene (reference sequence). The CDR3 loop reads CASSPWTAQGTQYF. The CDR3 region has the DNA TGTGCCAGTAGTCCCTGGACGGCCCAGGGGACCCAGTACTTC.

On this clone itself: The same CDR3 is also encoded by other DNA sequences in this sample. The chain employs TRBV19 and TRBJ1-1, with unresolved D. The germline V gene encodes CDR1 LNHDA and CDR2 SQIVND (reference sequence). The length of the CDR3 is 13 residues. V was pared by 5 bases and J by 0 bases, with 7 bases between. DNA of the CDR3: TGTGCCAGTAGTGCGGGATTGAACACTGAAGCTTTCTTT. Protein sequence: CASSAGLNTEAFF.

The chain is built from TRBV7-7 and TRBJ2-5; D possibly corresponds to TRBD1 (5 bases). Trimming removed 0 bases at V and 4 bases at J, with 12 bases between. The CDR3 has 15 residues. CDR1 and CDR2 (germline): SSHAT, FNYEAQ (reference sequence). The chain's CDR3 is CASSLAGAQGETQYF. CDR3 DNA sequence: TGTGCCAGCAGCTTAGCTGGGGCCCAGGGAGAGACCCAGTACTTC.

In this sample, this clone turned up once. The CDR3 sequence is CASSGDSIHYTDTQYF. Written as DNA, the CDR3 is TGTGCCAGCAGTGGGGACAGCATCCATTACACAGATACGCAGTATTTT. V and J are TRBV2 and TRBJ2-3; the match to TRBD1 covers 7 bases. CDR1 and CDR2 (germline): SNHLY, FYNNEI. Trimming took 4 bases from V and 2 from J; bases not matched to a gene: 9. This CDR3 contains 16 residues.